The 14 T cell receptor beta chains reported below all come from one sample, sequenced in a study of T cell repertoires in cytomegalovirus infection. Their antigen targets remain unknown. TCRdb re-derived calls from the reads in MiXCR, one entry per CDR3 protein. The data hold 830,000 or so distinct CDR3 sequences, with roughly 33% observed a single time. The sequencing here drew on cultured CD8+ T cells from PBMCs, taken from culture after CMV antigen stimulation. The source of these receptors is a human donor in good health (CMV status not recorded). Some clones in this sample may be carry-over from other donors' samples.

V usage is TRBV5-5 and J usage is TRBJ2-1; 12 bases are shared with TRBD2. In germline, CDR1 is SGHKS, CDR2 YYEKEE (reference sequence). The CDR3 contains 18 residues. J lost 1 base, V lost 2 bases, and 7 bases had no gene match. The CDR3 sequence is CASSLRLAGAYSYNEQFF. As DNA, the CDR3 is TGTGCCAGCAGCTTAAGACTAGCGGGGGCTTATTCCTACAATGAGCAGTTCTTC.

The chain links TRBV19 to TRBJ2-1, with 8 bases that match TRBD1. V was pared by 3 bases and J by 10 bases, with 8 bases of the junction left unmatched. Looked up from germline, CDR1 is LNHDA and CDR2 is SQIVND (reference sequence). The CDR3 covers 14 residues. The CDR3 sequence is CASSISAGGPEQFF. In nucleotides, the CDR3 is TGTGCCAGTAGTATTTCGGCAGGGGGCCCGGAGCAGTTCTTC.

This rearrangement joins TRBV4-1 to TRBJ2-4, with 9 bases lining up with TRBD1. V lost 1 base to trimming and J lost 3 bases; unmatched junction nucleotides: 13. CDR3 length: 19 residues. Germline V gene sequence: CDR1 MGHRA, CDR2 YSYEKL. The CDR3, as DNA: TGCGCCAGCAGCCAAGTTAGCACGGGACAGGGTTGGGACAAAAACATTCAGTACTTC. Its translation: CASSQVSTGQGWDKNIQYF.

V is TRBV7-8 and J is TRBJ2-3; D ambiguous. The germline CDR1 and CDR2 sequences are SGHVS and FQNEAQ. Trimming took off 5 bases at V and 3 bases at J, with 9 bases between the two ends. The CDR3 runs 13 residues. CDR3 sequence reads: CASSPLTTDTQYF. CDR3 DNA: TGTGCCAGCAGCCCACTGACTACAGATACGCAGTATTTT. The full variable domain, completed using reference TRBV7-8 and TRBJ2-3, is GAGVSQSPRYKVAKRGQDVALRCDPISGHVSLFWYQQALGQGPEFLTYFQNEAQLDKSGLPSDRFFAERPEGSVSTLKIQRTQQEDSAVYLCASSPLTTDTQYFGPGTRLTVL.

There are a few counts of this clonotype. The chain employs TRBV27 and TRBJ2-1; 9 bases line up with TRBD1. The germline V gene has CDR1 MNHEY and CDR2 SMNVEV (reference sequence). Unmatched junction bases numbered 17, after V lost 2 bases and J lost 9 bases. CDR3 length: 18 amino acids. The CDR3 loop reads CASSLLLPLQGALGEQFF. The CDR3 DNA reads TGTGCCAGCAGTTTACTCCTTCCGCTACAGGGGGCGCTTGGTGAGCAGTTCTTC.

The J gene is TRBJ2-3, the V gene TRBV11-3, with D possibly TRBD1 on 6 matching bases. Trimming took 4 bases from V and 2 from J, leaving 16 bases between them. Germline V gene lookup returns CDR1 SGHNT and CDR2 YENEEA. CDR3 length: 16 amino acids. The DNA for the CDR3 is TGTGCCAGCAGCTCACGGACAGATCTAAACACAGATACGCAGTATTTT. Amino acid sequence: CASSSRTDLNTDTQYF.

The chain recombines TRBV12-3 or TRBV12-4 with TRBJ2-5; TRBD1 agrees at 10 bases. Trimming removed 7 bases from V and 5 bases from J; junction bases left unmatched: 10. The CDR3 spans 15 residues. The CDR3 is CASTPWDRGWETQYF. The CDR3 nucleotides are TGTGCCAGCACCCCTTGGGACAGGGGTTGGGAGACCCAGTACTTC.

The rearrangement joins TRBV6-5 to TRBJ2-5; no clear D gene. Between the trimmed V and J ends, which lost 2 bases and 2 bases, there was a span of 9 bases. The CDR3 covers 14 residues. CDR1 is MNHEY and CDR2 is SVGAGI in the germline V gene. CDR3 loop: CASSYGNMQETQYF. The CDR3, as DNA: TGTGCCAGCAGTTACGGCAATATGCAAGAGACCCAGTACTTC.

The CDR3 bases are TGCGCCAGCAGCTCTACATGGACAGGGGGTATAGATAGCTATGGCTACACCTTC. Residues: CASSSTWTGGIDSYGYTF. The V call is TRBV5-1, the J call TRBJ1-2, with 10 nucleotides matching TRBD1. This CDR3 has 18 residues. Looked up from germline, CDR1 is SGHRS and CDR2 is YFSETQ. V shed 3 bases, J shed 4 bases, and the junction held 15 bases outside the gene matches.

V usage is TRBV5-6 and J usage is TRBJ1-1, with D possibly being TRBD1 (5 bases). The CDR3 consists of 14 residues. The V end lost 1 base, the J end lost 4 bases, and 11 bases lay between the germline ends. Germline CDR1 and CDR2: SGHDT and YYEEEE. CDR3 region: CASSLKGFSTEAFF. CDR3 nucleotides: TGTGCCAGCAGCTTGAAGGGGTTTAGCACTGAAGCTTTCTTT.

The rearrangement links TRBV20-1 to TRBJ2-5, with D possibly being TRBD2 (7 bases). V shed 0 bases and J shed 4 bases, with 18 bases lying between them. There are 16 residues in the CDR3. Germline V gene lookup returns CDR1 DFQATT and CDR2 SNEGSKA (reference sequence). CDR3 bases: TGCAGTGCTAGAGATGGTATCGGGGGAGGGGGAGAGACCCAGTACTTC. It is translated as CSARDGIGGGGETQYF.

This clonotype was found many times. The V and J genes are TRBV12-3 or TRBV12-4 and TRBJ2-2, with D uncertain. This CDR3 has 10 residues. Trimming took 6 bases from V and 6 from J, leaving 2 bases between them. CDR3 region: CASRSGELFF. Here the CDR3 DNA reads TGTGCCAGCAGGTCCGGGGAGCTGTTTTTT.

This clonotype was counted at least ten times. The chain links TRBV7-2 to TRBJ2-3; D gene ambiguous. Germline CDR1 is SGHTA and CDR2 is FQGNSA. Trimming took off 1 base at V and 0 bases at J, with 8 bases between the two ends. The CDR3 is 15 amino acids. The CDR3 DNA sequence: TGTGCCAGCAGCTTAGAGCAGACTAGCACAGATACGCAGTATTTT. Its protein product is CASSLEQTSTDTQYF. The whole variable domain, remainder taken from reference TRBV7-2 and TRBJ2-3, is GAGVSQSPSNKVTEKGKDVELRCDPISGHTALYWYRQSLGQGLEFLIYFQGNSAPDKSGLPSDRFSAERTGGSVSTLTIQRTQQEDSAVYLCASSLEQTSTDTQYFGPGTRLTVL.

This rearrangement joins TRBV2 to TRBJ2-5; 7 positions agree with TRBD2. There are 18 residues in the CDR3. V was clipped by 8 bases and J by 2 bases; unmatched bases: 20. Germline CDR1 reads SNHLY; CDR2 reads FYNNEI. CDR3 loop: CASLRPTEGGASQETQYF. The CDR3, as DNA: TGTGCCAGCCTTCGACCGACTGAGGGAGGGGCCTCTCAAGAGACCCAGTACTTC. Complete variable domain (other parts from reference TRBV2 and TRBJ2-5): EPEVTQTPSHQVTQMGQEVILRCVPISNHLYFYWYRQILGQKVEFLVSFYNNEISEKSEIFDDQFSVERPDGSNFTLKIRSTKLEDSAMYFCASLRPTEGGASQETQYFGPGTRLLVL.